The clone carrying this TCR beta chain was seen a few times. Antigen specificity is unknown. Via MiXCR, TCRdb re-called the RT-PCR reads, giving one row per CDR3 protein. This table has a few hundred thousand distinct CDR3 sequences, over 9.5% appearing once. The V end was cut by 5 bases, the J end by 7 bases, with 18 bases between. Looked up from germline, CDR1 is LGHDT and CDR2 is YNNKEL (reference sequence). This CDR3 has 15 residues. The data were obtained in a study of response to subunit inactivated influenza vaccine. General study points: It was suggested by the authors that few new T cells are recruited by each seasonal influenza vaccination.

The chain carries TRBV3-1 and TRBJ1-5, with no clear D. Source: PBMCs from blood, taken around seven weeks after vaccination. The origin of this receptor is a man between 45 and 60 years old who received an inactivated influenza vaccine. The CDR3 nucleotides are TGTGCCAGCAGCGCCACGAGAGGGATCAGCCAGCCCCAGCATTTT. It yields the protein CASSATRGISQPQHF.